One TCR beta chain is described in this entry. Its antigen is still unknown. This entry is derived from a study of cytomegalovirus exposure and HLA in healthy donors. Looking at the study overall: Among the 350 to 400 donors who were genotyped, about 80% fell in the genetic ancestry cluster that is associated with self-reported Caucasian donors. Study results and limitations: Association of a missense DCLRE1C variant with TCR beta V- and J-gene trimming was reported in a later analysis. It was reported that the classifier diagnosed cytomegalovirus status with high specificity and sensitivity in both the original and validation cohorts.

CDR1 and CDR2 (germline): MNHNS, SASEGT. The CDR3 length is 13 residues. V was cut by 7 bases and J by 10 bases, with 19 bases left in between. The PCR contained 60 Vbeta and 13 Jbeta primers. The data were produced by immunoSEQ multiplex PCR, yet TCRdb's version contains in-frame clones alone and is incomplete. The repertoire holds over 150,000 clones, with 80% to 90% as singletons. Source material: PBMCs. This chain connects TRBV6-1 to TRBJ1-2, with D perhaps TRBD1 (6 bases). This TCR derives from a male donor in good health and CMV-seronegative. For the CDR3, the DNA is TGTGCCAGCACACGACAGGTCGTAGAGAACTACACCTTC. Its translation is CASTRQVVENYTF.